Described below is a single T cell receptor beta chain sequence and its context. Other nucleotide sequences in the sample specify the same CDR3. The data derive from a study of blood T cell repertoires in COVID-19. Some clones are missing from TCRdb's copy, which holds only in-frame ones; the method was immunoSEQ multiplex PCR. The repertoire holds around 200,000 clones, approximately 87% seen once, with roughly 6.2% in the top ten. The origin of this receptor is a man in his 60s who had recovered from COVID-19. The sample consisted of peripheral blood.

The CDR3 nucleotides read TGTGCCAGCAGCTTGTCAGGGGGTTATGGCTACACCTTC. It translates to CASSLSGGYGYTF. This chain links TRBV5-5 with TRBJ1-2; 7 bases match TRBD1. The V gene end was trimmed by 1 base and the J gene end by 5 bases; junction bases not matched to a gene: 2. Germline V lookup: CDR1 SGHKS, CDR2 YYEKEE (reference sequence). The CDR3 sequence is 13 residues long. Variable domain in full (rest from reference TRBV5-5 and TRBJ1-2): DAGVTQSPTHLIKTRGQQVTLRCSPISGHKSVSWYQQVLGQGPQFIFQYYEKEERGRGNFPDRFSARQFPNYSSELNVNALLLGDSALYLCASSLSGGYGYTFGSGTRLTVV.